Sequencing of this T cell receptor beta chain was carried out in a study of T cells in Graves' hyperthyroidism and ophthalmopathy (dated by TCRdb to the late 2010s). Looking at the study overall: Peripheral blood was sampled at the time of initial diagnosis, prior to any treatment. Whether ophthalmopathy could be predicted prospectively was tested in an independent validation cohort made up of approximately 19 hyperthyroidism patients plus 17 patients who later progressed to ophthalmopathy. Once sampling was done, hyperthyroidism patients were given methimazole at a starting dose of 30 mg daily, whereas ophthalmopathy patients were given high-dose intravenous methylprednisolone. According to the paper, TCR Vbeta CDR3 sequencing was carried out on 135 peripheral blood samples, which came from 40 to 45 ophthalmopathy, about 75 hyperthyroidism and 17 progressor patients. In addition, the study compared T-cell repertoires in thyroid tissue and in blood from roughly six Graves' hyperthyroidism patients. To identify distinguishing TCR V-J signatures, a discovery cohort of 100 patients was used, comprising 43 with Graves' ophthalmopathy and 55 to 65 with stable Graves' hyperthyroidism. The approximately 100 discovery patients were divided at random into training and test sets in a 7:3 ratio.

A note on this clonotype: This clone's antigen is unknown. The CDR3 does not close with the conserved phenylalanine or tryptophan, likely indicating a read error.

TCR beta CDR3 regions were amplified from RNA transcripts. A first-round RT-PCR of the TCR CDR3 used the HTBI primer set with the Qiagen OneStep RT-PCR kit. A second multiplex PCR round built the libraries, followed by size selection and purification. The libraries were sequenced on an Illumina HiSeq2000 using paired-end 100 bp reads. On the study's bioinformatics: Raw data were processed with SOAPnuke, discarding reads with adapters, uncalled bases, mean Phred below 15, or no exact constant-primer or identifier match. High-quality paired reads were merged with COPE v1.2.5, and unique nucleotide sequences were defined as clonotypes. MiTCR v1.1 was used to align clonotypes to the IMGT TRBV, TRBD and TRBJ reference segments. Only V-J combinations with frequency above 0.0001, covering about 99% of repertoires, were analysed. The TCS score was defined as the ratio of F50 (clonal expansion) to E x V (chaos), calculated using BLOSUM62-based TCRdist between CDR3 peptides within each V-J. Welch's t-statistics and random forest reduced approximately 520 V-J features to 13, which were used in a naive Bayes classifier (R e1071). TCRdb redid the processing of the public reads, applying fastp at Q25 and MiXCR, and retained in-frame beta chains. Duplicate CDR3 protein sequences are folded into a single record with the most common DNA and genes. TCRdb, not the authors, supplied the V and J calls. The sample table lists some 600,000 distinct CDR3 sequences, 14% of them with a count of one. Approximately 5.7% of the sample goes to the ten largest clones.

What the research found in general, with its limitations: Most expanded thyroid clonotypes (frequency above 0.001) were also detected in blood, a finding suggesting that blood repertoires may reflect thyroid immune responses. In validation, the model predicted progression to ophthalmopathy with over 60% sensitivity and approximately 74% specificity, a median of about six months before onset. Sample size was not statistically predetermined, and blinding of investigators to group allocation was not performed. Ophthalmopathy was separated from stable hyperthyroidism by a 13 V-J signature model, with around 88% sensitivity and just over 81% specificity obtained in cross-validation and 80%/75% obtained in testing.

Hyperthyroidism patients were newly diagnosed, had a disease duration of under 2 months, and were aged 18 to 65 years. Patients with uncontrolled infections, other autoimmune diseases, pregnancy or lactation were excluded. Diagnoses relied on clinical symptoms, serum thyroxine and TRAb, thyroid ultrasound and orbital computed tomography. For progressor patients, blood was drawn at the first diagnosis of hyperthyroidism, before any ophthalmopathy symptoms had appeared. Ficoll-Paque density gradient centrifugation was used to isolate PBMCs from around 10 ml of fresh peripheral blood. Progressor patients were initially diagnosed with Graves' hyperthyroidism and developed ophthalmopathy during follow-up. Trizol reagent was used to extract total RNA, and RNA quality was then checked on an Agilent 2100 Bioanalyzer. The sequenced sample consisted of blood. The origin of this receptor is a woman aged 25 to 39 with Graves' hyperthyroidism that later progressed to Graves' ophthalmopathy.

In nucleotide form, the sequence is TGTGCCAGCGGCTTAATCGGGAGTCGTGATGAGCAGTTCCTC. This is translated as CASGLIGSRDEQFL. The sequence joins TRBV11-2 to TRBJ2-1; a tentative D match to TRBD2 spans 6 bases. Sequences SGHAT (CDR1) and FQNNGV (CDR2) are obtained from the germline V gene. The CDR3 is 14 residues long, ends included. Left in the record is the CDR3 DNA by itself, 42 bases read in frame from the first base.